These 10 T cell receptor beta chains were sequenced from one sample in a study of blood T cell repertoires in COVID-19. Assay used: immunoSEQ multiplex PCR; TCRdb lists only in-frame clones, some missing. The top ten hold 4% to 5% of the sample, which has some 140,000 clones, more than 75% seen once. Sequenced sample: peripheral blood. The receptors were sampled from a woman in her seventies with COVID-19, enrolled during active disease.

This clone was seen once. The rearrangement joins TRBV3-1 (or the pseudogene TRBV3-2) to TRBJ2-5; 7 bases are a match to TRBD1. Germline CDR1 reads LGHDT; CDR2 reads YNNKEL (reference sequence). V lost 3 bases to trimming and J lost 14 bases; unmatched junction nucleotides: 9. The CDR3 extends over 12 amino acids. The CDR3 spells CASSQSDRAKYF. Written as DNA, the CDR3 is TGTGCCAGCAGCCAGAGCGACAGGGCGAAATACTTC.

The chain couples TRBV29-1 to TRBJ2-1; 7 positions agree with TRBD1. J gave up 3 bases and V 4 bases, and 6 bases lay outside the gene matches. The CDR3 length is 14 residues. Germline CDR1 is SQVTM and CDR2 is ANQGSEA. CDR3 DNA sequence: TGCAGCGTTGGAGTCGGGACAGTCTACAATGAGCAGTTCTTC. Its translation: CSVGVGTVYNEQFF.

This sequence joins TRBV5-1 and TRBJ2-1; 8 bases align to TRBD2. The CDR3 is 13 amino acids. Germline CDR1 is SGHRS and CDR2 is YFSETQ. Trimming removed 8 bases from V and 6 bases from J; junction bases left unmatched: 7. CDR3 DNA: TGCGCCAGTAACAGCGGGGGAGGCAATGAGCAGTTCTTC. Protein product: CASNSGGGNEQFF.

This clone turned up a few times. This rearrangement joins TRBV2 to TRBJ1-1; 9 bases agree with TRBD1. J was trimmed by 8 bases and V by 7 bases; bases with no gene match: 5. This CDR3 region has 12 residues. Germline CDR1 is SNHLY and CDR2 is FYNNEI. CDR3 sequence: CASIKDRGEAFF. As DNA, the CDR3 is TGTGCCAGCATTAAAGACAGGGGGGAAGCTTTCTTT.

The chain joins TRBV28 to TRBJ1-1, with D maybe TRBD1 (6 bases). V gave up 8 bases and J gave up 4 bases, with 11 bases separating them. CDR3 length equals 12 residues. CDR1 is MDHEN, CDR2 SYDVKM, per germline. The CDR3 is CASRTGLTEAFF. The CDR3 nucleotides read TGTGCCAGCCGCACAGGGCTCACTGAAGCTTTCTTT.

The chain couples TRBV18 to TRBJ2-3, with D possibly being TRBD1 (5 bases). Germline assignment: CDR1 KGHSH and CDR2 LQKENI. With 3 bases removed from V and 12 bases from J, the gap between germline ends came to 10 bases. There are 11 residues in the CDR3. The CDR3 DNA reads TGTGCCAGCTCACCGCAGGGTGGACAGTATTTT. Protein product: CASSPQGGQYF.

In DNA form, the CDR3 reads TGTGCCAGCAGTTACGACTCTAACTATGGCTACACCTTC. It specifies CASSYDSNYGYTF. The chain links TRBV27 to TRBJ1-2; D gene unclear. The CDR3 sequence is 13 residues long. With 4 bases removed from V and 0 bases from J, the gap between germline ends came to 6 bases. Per the germline V gene, CDR1 is MNHEY and CDR2 is SMNVEV (reference sequence).

The chain has TRBV21-1 and TRBJ2-7; the table gives TRBD1 as D, unverified against the DNA. TRBV21-1 is given as a pseudogene. This CDR3 spans 18 amino acids. CDR3 amino acids: CASSKVGGQGISSYEQYF. CDR3 sequence (DNA): TGTGCCAGCAGCAAAGTGGGGGGACAGGGCATCAGCTCCTACGAGCAGTACTTC.

The chain is built from TRBV6-6 and TRBJ2-7; 9 bases are a match to TRBD1. Germline CDR1 MNHNY, CDR2 SVGAGI (reference sequence). The ends lost 6 bases at V and 2 bases at J; junction bases unmatched: 2. CDR3 size: 13 residues. The CDR3 protein is CASRGTGTYEQYF. CDR3 nucleotide sequence: TGTGCCAGCAGGGGGACAGGGACCTACGAGCAGTACTTC.

The chain has TRBV27 and TRBJ2-3; possibly TRBD1 for D (7 bases). The germline gives CDR1 MNHEY, CDR2 SMNVEV (reference sequence). This CDR3 contains 14 residues. Trimming left V 6 bases short and J 5 bases short, with 15 bases between. This CDR3 is CASRRRQGGDTQYF. The CDR3 DNA reads TGTGCCAGCAGAAGAAGACAGGGAGGAGATACGCAGTATTTT.